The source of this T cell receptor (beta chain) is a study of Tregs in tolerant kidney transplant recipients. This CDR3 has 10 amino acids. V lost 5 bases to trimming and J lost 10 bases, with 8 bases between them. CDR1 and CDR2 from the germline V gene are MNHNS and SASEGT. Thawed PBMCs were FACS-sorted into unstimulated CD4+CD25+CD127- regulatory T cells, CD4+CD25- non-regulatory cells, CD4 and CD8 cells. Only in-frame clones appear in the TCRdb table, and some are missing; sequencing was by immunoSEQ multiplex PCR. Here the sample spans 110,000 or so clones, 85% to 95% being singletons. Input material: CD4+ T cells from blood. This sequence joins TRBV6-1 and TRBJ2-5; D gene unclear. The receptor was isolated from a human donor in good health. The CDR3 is CASSYQVQYF. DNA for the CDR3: TGTGCCAGCAGTTATCAAGTCCAGTACTTC.